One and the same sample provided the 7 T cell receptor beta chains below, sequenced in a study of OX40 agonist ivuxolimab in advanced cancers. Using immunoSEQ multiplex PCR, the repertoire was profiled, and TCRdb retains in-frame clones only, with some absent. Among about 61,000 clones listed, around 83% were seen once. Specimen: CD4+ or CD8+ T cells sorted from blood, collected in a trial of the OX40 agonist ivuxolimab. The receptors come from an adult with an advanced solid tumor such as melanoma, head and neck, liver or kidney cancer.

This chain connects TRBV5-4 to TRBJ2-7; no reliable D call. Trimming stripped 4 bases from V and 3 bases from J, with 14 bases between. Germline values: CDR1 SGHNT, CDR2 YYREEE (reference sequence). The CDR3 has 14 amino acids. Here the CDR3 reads CASSLGLTDYEQYF. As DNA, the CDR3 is TGTGCCAGCAGCCTGGGCCTTACGGACTACGAGCAGTACTTC.

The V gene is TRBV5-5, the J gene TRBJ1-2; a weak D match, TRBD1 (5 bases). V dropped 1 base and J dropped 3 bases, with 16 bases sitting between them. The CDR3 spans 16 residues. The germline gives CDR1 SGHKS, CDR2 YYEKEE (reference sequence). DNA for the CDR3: TGTGCCAGCAGCTTGTCGGTCAGGGAGGTTGACTATGGCTACACCTTC. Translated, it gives CASSLSVREVDYGYTF.

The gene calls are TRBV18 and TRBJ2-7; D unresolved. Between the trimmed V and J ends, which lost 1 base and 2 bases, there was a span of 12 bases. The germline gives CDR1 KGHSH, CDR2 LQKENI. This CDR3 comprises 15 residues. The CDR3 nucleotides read TGTGCCAGCTCACCACAGGCACCACGGGCCTACGAGCAGTACTTC. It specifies CASSPQAPRAYEQYF. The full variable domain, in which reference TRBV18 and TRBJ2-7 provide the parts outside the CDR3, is NAGVMQNPRHLVRRRGQEARLRCSPMKGHSHVYWYRQLPEEGLKFMVYLQKENIIDESGMPKERFSAEFPKEGPSILRIQQVVRGDSAAYFCASSPQAPRAYEQYFGPGTRLTVT.

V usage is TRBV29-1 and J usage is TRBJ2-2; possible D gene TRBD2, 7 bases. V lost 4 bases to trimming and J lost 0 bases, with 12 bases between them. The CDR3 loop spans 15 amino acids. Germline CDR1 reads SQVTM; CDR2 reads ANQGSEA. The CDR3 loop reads CSVVPGGPNTGELFF. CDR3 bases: TGCAGCGTTGTTCCGGGGGGCCCGAACACCGGGGAGCTGTTTTTT.

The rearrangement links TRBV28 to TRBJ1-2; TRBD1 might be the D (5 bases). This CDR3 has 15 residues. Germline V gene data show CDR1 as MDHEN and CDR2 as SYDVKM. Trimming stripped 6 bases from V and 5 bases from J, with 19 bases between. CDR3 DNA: TGTGCCAGCAGCCGAGGCGGGGGAGGCGGATATGGCTACACCTTC. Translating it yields CASSRGGGGGYGYTF.

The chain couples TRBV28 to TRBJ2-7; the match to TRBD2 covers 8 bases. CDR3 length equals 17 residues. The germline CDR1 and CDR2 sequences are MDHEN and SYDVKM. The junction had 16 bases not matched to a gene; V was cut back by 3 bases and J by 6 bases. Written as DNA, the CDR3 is TGTGCCAGCAGTTTGGGGCCGGGGGGGGTGGCTGTTCTCGAGCAGTACTTC. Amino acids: CASSLGPGGVAVLEQYF.

CDR3 sequence: CASGRDGGFLAKNIQYF. CDR3 nucleotides: TGTGCCAGTGGGCGTGATGGGGGATTTTTAGCCAAAAACATTCAGTACTTC. The chain carries TRBV19 and TRBJ2-4, with D perhaps given as TRBD1 or TRBD2 (5 bases each). The germline gives CDR1 LNHDA, CDR2 SQIVND (reference sequence). The V and J ends lost 8 bases and 0 bases respectively, with 20 bases between them. This CDR3 is built from 17 residues.